The text below deals with one TCR beta chain. The data originate from a study of T cell responses to AZD1222 COVID-19 vaccine. The germline gives CDR1 LGHNA, CDR2 YNFKEQ. This CDR3 spans 15 amino acids. The V end was cut by 4 bases, the J end by 8 bases, with 17 bases between. Produced via immunoSEQ multiplex PCR; TCRdb's table is partial and in-frame only. The data show about 270,000 clones, with around 92% seen just once and 0.5% to 0.65% held by the top ten. Specimen: peripheral blood, collected 28 days after the second AZD1222 dose. The gene calls are TRBV4-2 and TRBJ1-4; D uncertain. The clonotype was recovered from an adult who received the AZD1222 COVID-19 vaccine. The CDR3 loop is CASSPPRGLMEKLFF. The CDR3 nucleotides read TGTGCCAGCAGCCCTCCGAGAGGCCTCATGGAAAAACTGTTTTTT.